This TCR beta chain derives from a study of blood T cell repertoires in COVID-19. Study in general: Sample material is recorded as cDNA or gDNA derived from T cells, B-cell-depleted T cells, or PBMCs.

Trimming shortened V by 5 bases and J by 3 bases, and 19 bases separated the two germline ends. Germline CDR1 reads MGHRA; CDR2 reads YSYEKL. This CDR3 is built from 16 residues. Original methodology: Nucleated cell counts were estimated from reference gene primer amplification. Clones were sequenced by immunoSEQ multiplex PCR, and TCRdb holds only the in-frame ones, with some missing. That table gives V, J and clone size, and the DNA gave D and trimming. The sample records over 200,000 clones, 80% to 85% being singletons. The chain links TRBV4-1 to TRBJ1-1; D is uncertain. The receptor was derived from a human donor in a cohort sampled during active COVID-19. Material: peripheral blood. CDR3 region: CASSVRNSMEYTEAFF. CDR3 nucleotides: TGCGCCAGCAGCGTCCGGAACTCGATGGAGTACACTGAAGCTTTCTTT.